One T cell receptor (beta chain) is described in this entry. Its cognate antigen is unknown. Noted time point: peripheral blood 6 weeks after treatment start. Between 1 and 8 samples per patient were obtained, pretreatment and on-treatment. These data come from a study of PD-L1 blockade in urothelial cancer. On the study more broadly: Blood analysis took place 3 weeks (second dose) and 6 weeks after treatment start. Whole-study findings and limits: Durable benefit accompanied greater 3-week expansion of tumor-associated blood clones.

Some clones are missing from TCRdb's copy, which holds only in-frame ones; the method was immunoSEQ multiplex PCR. The sample has approximately 40,000 clones; about 86% are singletons. Germline CDR1 is MGHDK and CDR2 is SYGVNS. V was trimmed by 0 bases and J by 10 bases, leaving 21 bases between them. The CDR3 contains 16 residues. Sequencing was performed on PBMCs, taken around atezolizumab (anti-PD-L1) treatment. V gene TRBV25-1 combines with J gene TRBJ1-1; D gene ambiguous. The TCR was taken from a man aged 55 to 70 with urothelial cancer. DNA for the CDR3: TGTGCCAGCAGTGAATATGTACAGCTGGGGTCTGAGGGAGCTTTCTTT. It translates to CASSEYVQLGSEGAFF.